Listed here is a single T cell receptor (beta chain). The specificity of this receptor is unknown. Base quality data are lacking; no much larger clone is found one base away. This sample stems from a study of T cell responses to AZD1222 COVID-19 vaccine (dated by TCRdb to 2020 to 2022). Regarding the research as a whole: AZD1222 recipients whose second dose came at about 4 weeks and those whose second dose came at about 12 weeks were combined into one group, since spike-specific TCR depth and breadth did not differ between the two schedules. TCR sequencing covered 230 or so trial participants: 200 to 210 given two doses of AZD1222 and 26 given two doses of MenACWY control vaccine. Enrollment into the trials was organized by age into subgroups of 18-55, 56-69 and 70-plus years, and those subgroups contained about 150, 27 and 61 TCR-sequenced participants, respectively. Results the study describes overall, beyond this receptor: The whole spike protein was spanned by vaccine-associated CD4 TCRs, and dominant responses were seen in regions 160-218 and 743-854. A significant rise in spike-specific TCR breadth and depth was observed after two AZD1222 doses relative to day 0 and relative to MenACWY recipients. Most participants were white British and females outnumbered males, and the authors suggested that clonal diversity may have been underestimated. Reportedly, almost half of the unique spike-specific TCRs recognized epitopes lying outside the regions that are mutated in the B.1.351 and B.1.1.7 variants. In the small 56-69-year group, the increase in depth fell short of significance, most likely because of low power. No day 14 peak-response samples were available, so repertoires were characterized only after the peak T cell response. Only six AZD1222 recipients were SARS-CoV-2 seropositive at baseline, limiting conclusions about previously exposed vaccinees.

The CDR3 measures 16 amino acids from cysteine to phenylalanine. Of the read, only the CDR3 DNA is kept; its 48 bases are in frame from base 1. CDR1 and CDR2 (SGHRS, YFSETQ) derive from the germline V gene. Trimming takes 4 bases off V and 0 bases off J; junction bases not matched to a gene: 7. The CDR3 regions of human TCRbeta chains were analyzed by immunosequencing. The authors' analysis ran thus. TCRs in the repertoires were compared against a reference library of SARS-CoV-2-specific TCRs that had been generated with the MIRA antigen-specificity platform. Breadth was defined as the fraction of unique TCRs that were SARS-CoV-2-associated, and depth was defined as the fraction of total T cells that were SARS-CoV-2-associated. Using the MIRA data, every spike-specific TCR was mapped to the spike region that the TCR reacted to and assigned to either a CD4 or a CD8 class. Log10-transformed breadth and depth values were compared by one-way ANOVA with Sidak's multiple comparisons tests. TCRdb stores this immuneACCESS table with in-frame sequences only. Part of the clones is absent; in the studies checked, under half of the shortfall reflects unresolved V genes, and no reason is known for the rest. V and J calls and clone size are given by that table; D and trimming were obtained from the DNA. This sample has tens of thousands of clones in its table, and 83% of those were observed once. The top ten hold 52% of the sample.

Interpreted using the paper, the time point label stands for: baseline before first vaccination. Vaccinee samples came from UK trials COV001 and COV002, including a single-blind randomized controlled phase 2/3 trial of AZD1222 (ChAdOx1 nCoV-19) in healthy adults. For TCRbeta chain sequencing, PBMC samples from trial participants were taken at day 0 and at day 28 after the second dose. The rearranged chain carries TRBV5-1 and TRBJ2-1; 7 bases in the junction line up with TRBD1. This clonotype was obtained from an adult in good health. Specimen: peripheral blood, collected on day 0 of AZD1222 vaccination. The CDR3 reads as follows: CASSIGDSLSYNEQFF. The nucleotides are TGCGCCAGCAGCATCGGGGACAGCCTCTCCTACAATGAGCAGTTCTTC.